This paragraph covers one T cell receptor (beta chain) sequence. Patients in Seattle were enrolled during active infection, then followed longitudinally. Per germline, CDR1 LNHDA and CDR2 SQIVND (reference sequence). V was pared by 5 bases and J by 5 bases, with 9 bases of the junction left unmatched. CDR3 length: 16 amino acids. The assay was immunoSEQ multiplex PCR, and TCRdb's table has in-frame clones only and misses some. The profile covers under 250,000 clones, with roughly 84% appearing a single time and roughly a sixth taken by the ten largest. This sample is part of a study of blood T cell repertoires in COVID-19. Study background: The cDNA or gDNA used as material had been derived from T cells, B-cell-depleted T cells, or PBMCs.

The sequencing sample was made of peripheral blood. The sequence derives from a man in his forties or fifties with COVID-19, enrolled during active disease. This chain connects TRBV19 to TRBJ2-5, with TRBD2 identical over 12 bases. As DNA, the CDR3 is TGTGCCAGTAGTGAGCTAGCGGGAGGGCCGGGGGAGACCCAGTACTTC. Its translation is CASSELAGGPGETQYF.